Below, 17 T cell receptor beta chains from the same sample are listed, as sequenced in a study of cytomegalovirus exposure and HLA in healthy donors (dated by TCRdb to 2016 to 2017). Libraries came from the immunoSEQ multiplex PCR assay. A mixture of 60 forward primers for TCR Vbeta segments and 13 reverse primers for TCR Jbeta segments was used in the multiplex PCR. TCRdb took this table from immuneACCESS and kept in-frame rearrangements with V and J called. Such tables lack part of the clones; where checked against another copy, unresolved V genes explain under half of the gap, and the rest is unexplained. The table of this sample itemizes tens of thousands of clones. In total, the top ten clones hold approximately 3.8% of the sample. The sequenced material came from PBMCs. These TCRs come from a female donor in good health and CMV-seropositive.

This chain links TRBV18 with TRBJ2-5; D gene unclear. The CDR3 length is 14 residues. V lost 0 bases and J lost 6, with 11 bases in between. Germline lookup yields CDR1 KGHSH and CDR2 LQKENI. In DNA form, the CDR3 reads TGTGCCAGCTCACCACCCGGAAGCAGGAAGACCCAGTACTTC. Amino acid sequence: CASSPPGSRKTQYF.

The chain employs TRBV6-5 and TRBJ2-5, with 11 bases aligning to TRBD2. The trim removed 3 bases at V and 9 bases at J, leaving 3 bases unmatched. CDR3 length: 13 amino acids. CDR1 is MNHEY, CDR2 SVGAGI, per germline. In DNA, the CDR3 is TGTGCCAGCAGTTATAGCGGGAGGGAGCCCCAGTACTTC. Protein product: CASSYSGREPQYF.

The chain uses TRBV10-2 and TRBJ2-7; 7 bases map to TRBD1. CDR1 is WSHSY and CDR2 is SAAADI in the germline V gene. Unmatched junction bases numbered 4, after V lost 3 bases and J lost 2 bases. The CDR3 has 14 residues. Here the CDR3 reads CASSEGQGAYEQYF. The DNA for the CDR3 is TGCGCCAGCAGTGAAGGCCAGGGGGCCTACGAGCAGTACTTC.

The V call is TRBV7-6, the J call TRBJ2-1; 12 bases are a match to TRBD2. Germline assignment: CDR1 SGHVS and CDR2 FNYEAQ. The junction had 8 bases not matched to a gene; V was cut back by 5 bases and J by 9 bases. This CDR3 is built from 15 residues. CDR3 region: CASSGSSGRVGEQFF. The CDR3 DNA reads as TGTGCCAGCAGCGGTTCTAGCGGGAGGGTGGGTGAGCAGTTCTTC.

The chain combines TRBV7-9 with TRBJ2-1; TRBD2 matches 12 bases. Germline CDR1 and CDR2: SEHNR and FQNEAQ (reference sequence). The CDR3 totals 13 residues. V shed 4 bases, J shed 10 bases, and the junction held 2 bases outside the gene matches. CDR3 DNA sequence: TGTGCCAGCAGCTGGGGGACTAGCGGGGAGCAGTTCTTC. Translating gives CASSWGTSGEQFF.

With respect to this clone: The junction and the germline gene differ at one end; a read error may be behind it. CDR3 in DNA: TGTGCCACTATTATGGGAGACTCCGACAATGAGCAGTTCTTC. Its protein product is CATIMGDSDNEQFF. V usage is TRBV7-9 and J usage is TRBJ2-1; D possibly corresponds to TRBD2 (5 bases). This CDR3 spans 14 amino acids. Germline lookup yields CDR1 SEHNR and CDR2 FQNEAQ (reference sequence).

The chain joins TRBV7-9 to TRBJ2-2; D is undetermined. Germline lookup yields CDR1 SEHNR and CDR2 FQNEAQ (reference sequence). Between the trimmed V and J ends, which lost 3 bases and 4 bases, there was a span of 12 bases. The CDR3 is made up of 15 amino acids. CDR3 bases: TGTGCCAGCAGCTTCTCTTCGGTTTCCACCGGGGAGCTGTTTTTT. Translation: CASSFSSVSTGELFF.

V and J are TRBV6-5 and TRBJ1-1; 7 nucleotides agree with TRBD1. The germline gives CDR1 MNHEY, CDR2 SVGAGI. V lost 7 bases to trimming and J lost 0 bases; unmatched junction nucleotides: 5. The length of the CDR3 is 14 residues. CDR3 loop: CASINRGVNTEAFF. In DNA form, the CDR3 reads TGTGCCAGCATTAACAGGGGAGTGAACACTGAAGCTTTCTTT.

The rearrangement links TRBV10-3 to TRBJ1-3; D call uncertain. The CDR3 sequence is 14 residues long. The ends were cut back, 8 bases at V and 0 bases at J, with 11 bases in the middle. Germline V CDR1 and CDR2: ENHRY, SYGVKD. The CDR3 here is CAISGESSGNTIYF. The DNA for the CDR3 is TGTGCCATCTCCGGGGAATCCTCTGGAAACACCATATATTTT.

The chain employs TRBV19 and TRBJ2-1, with 9 positions matching TRBD2. Germline assignment: CDR1 LNHDA and CDR2 SQIVND (reference sequence). The CDR3 has 21 residues. J was trimmed by 8 bases and V by 0 bases; bases with no gene match: 23. The CDR3 bases are TGTGCCAGTAGTATAGAAAGGTGGTCCGACGCGGGAGGGCCAGTGGTATATGAGCAGTTCTTC. Its protein product is CASSIERWSDAGGPVVYEQFF.

The chain carries TRBV7-3 and TRBJ2-2, with unresolved D. The germline CDR1 and CDR2 sequences are SGHTA and FQGTGA. CDR3 length equals 16 residues. V was cut by 0 bases and J by 0 bases, with 8 bases left in between. For the CDR3, the DNA is TGTGCCAGCAGCTTAACGGCAGGCACGAACACCGGGGAGCTGTTTTTT. It encodes CASSLTAGTNTGELFF. Based on the CDR3 plus reference TRBV7-3 and TRBJ2-2, the full variable domain is GAGVSQTPSNKVTEKGKYVELRCDPISGHTALYWYRQSLGQGPEFLIYFQGTGAADDSGLPNDRFFAVRPEGSVSTLKIQRTERGDSAVYLCASSLTAGTNTGELFFGEGSRLTVL.

This sequence joins TRBV4-2 and TRBJ2-3; the D gene is possibly TRBD2 (5 bases). CDR3 length: 17 amino acids. V was cut by 0 bases and J by 1 base, with 14 bases left in between. Germline values: CDR1 LGHNA, CDR2 YNFKEQ. This CDR3 reads CASSQDRLGAGTDTQYF. The CDR3 DNA reads TGTGCCAGCAGCCAAGATAGGCTGGGAGCGGGCACAGATACGCAGTATTTT.

This sequence joins TRBV6-5 and TRBJ1-6, with D unresolved. Germline V gene lookup returns CDR1 MNHEY and CDR2 SVGAGI. Trimming shortened V by 0 bases and J by 10 bases, and 13 bases separated the two germline ends. CDR3 length equals 15 residues. This chain's CDR3 is CASSYSREGKSPLHF. CDR3 DNA sequence: TGTGCCAGCAGTTACTCGAGAGAGGGCAAGTCACCCCTCCACTTT.

DNA for the CDR3: TGTGCCAGCAGCTTACGCGGGACTAGCGGGATGCGATCCTACAATGAGCAGTTCTTC. Protein: CASSLRGTSGMRSYNEQFF. V usage is TRBV7-2 and J usage is TRBJ2-1, with 13 bases identical to TRBD2. Per germline, CDR1 SGHTA and CDR2 FQGNSA. Losses at the gene ends were 2 bases for V and 1 base for J; bases not matched to a gene: 8. This CDR3 comprises 19 residues.

The chain is built from TRBV7-9 and TRBJ1-6; perhaps TRBD1 as D (6 bases). The length of the CDR3 is 15 residues. Germline loops: CDR1 SEHNR, CDR2 FQNEAQ (reference sequence). V was shortened by 5 bases and J by 7 bases, with 15 bases between the two germline ends. CDR3 in amino acids: CASSRTGQRNSPLHF. The CDR3 bases are TGTGCCAGCAGCCGCACCGGACAGCGGAATTCACCCCTCCACTTT.

The chain has TRBV28 and TRBJ2-5; D not certain. Trimming removed 5 bases from V and 1 base from J, with 11 bases in between. Germline CDR1 is MDHEN and CDR2 is SYDVKM. The CDR3 length is 14 residues. CDR3 in amino acids: CASSRYTGQETQYF. Written as DNA, the CDR3 is TGTGCCAGCAGTCGTTACACGGGCCAAGAGACCCAGTACTTC. Together with reference TRBV28 and TRBJ2-5, the CDR3 gives the full variable domain: DVKVTQSSRYLVKRTGEKVFLECVQDMDHENMFWYRQDPGLGLRLIYFSYDVKMKEKGDIPEGYSVSREKKERFSLILESASTNQTSMYLCASSRYTGQETQYFGPGTRLLVL.

The chain couples TRBV6-1 to TRBJ2-7; TRBD1 might be the D (5 bases). Looked up from germline, CDR1 is MNHNS and CDR2 is SASEGT. The CDR3 spans 13 residues. Trimming pared 6 bases from V and 4 bases from J, leaving 13 bases between. In DNA, the CDR3 is TGTGCCAGCAGGGATGGACACCCGTACGAGCAGTACTTC. It yields the protein CASRDGHPYEQYF.